The 8 T cell receptor beta chains in this list originate from one sample, sequenced in a study of blood T cell repertoires in COVID-19. Sequencing used immunoSEQ multiplex PCR; TCRdb keeps in-frame clones, though not all of them. The data contain about 350,000 clones, more than 70% of them seen just once; the ten biggest clones take up approximately 1%. Input material: PBMCs or T cells enriched from blood (not recorded which). These receptors were collected from a woman younger than 45 who had been exposed to COVID-19.

This sequence joins TRBV7-2 and TRBJ2-7, with 7 bases that match TRBD2. The J segment lost 0 bases and the V segment lost 3 bases, leaving 5 bases of the junction unmatched. CDR3 length equals 15 residues. CDR1 is SGHTA, CDR2 FQGNSA, per germline. The DNA for the CDR3 is TGTGCCAGCAGCTTCCGGGACTATTTCTCCTACGAGCAGTACTTC. Protein product: CASSFRDYFSYEQYF.

V is TRBV7-9 and J is TRBJ2-3; the D gene is possibly TRBD2 (5 bases). This CDR3 is built from 16 residues. Germline V gives CDR1 SEHNR, CDR2 FQNEAQ (reference sequence). V dropped 4 bases and J dropped 1 base, with 15 bases sitting between them. The CDR3 protein is CASSSGLGLGTDTQYF. CDR3 coding DNA: TGTGCCAGCAGCTCCGGACTCGGTCTAGGCACAGATACGCAGTATTTT.

This chain uses TRBV6-6 with TRBJ2-2, with TRBD1 matching over 8 bases. This CDR3 has 16 amino acids. V was pared by 2 bases and J by 7 bases, with 9 bases of the junction left unmatched. In germline, CDR1 is MNHNY, CDR2 SVGAGI (reference sequence). CDR3 region: CASSYRAGGGDGELFF. CDR3 nucleotide sequence: TGTGCCAGCAGTTACCGGGCAGGGGGCGGGGACGGGGAGCTGTTTTTT.

The rearrangement joins TRBV11-2 to TRBJ1-5; TRBD1 matches at 9 bases. V gave up 5 bases and J gave up 2 bases; unmatched junction bases: 4. The CDR3 length is 15 residues. Germline V gene data show CDR1 as SGHAT and CDR2 as FQNNGV. The CDR3 coding sequence is TGTGCCAGCAGCCGGGACAGGGCAGGCAATCAGCCCCAGCATTTT. As protein: CASSRDRAGNQPQHF.

For the CDR3, the DNA is TGTGCCAGCAGCTTAAGCCCGGGGTGGAACACTGAAGCTTTCTTT. It specifies CASSLSPGWNTEAFF. This rearrangement joins TRBV7-8 to TRBJ1-1; D ambiguous. The V gene's germline CDR1 is SGHVS and CDR2 FQNEAQ. The CDR3 consists of 15 residues. Trimming left V 2 bases short and J 1 base short, with 11 bases between.

This chain joins TRBV10-3 and TRBJ2-7; perhaps TRBD2 as D (5 bases). Trimming removed 9 bases from V and 2 bases from J, with 11 bases in between. The CDR3 contains 12 residues. The germline V gene has CDR1 ENHRY and CDR2 SYGVKD. CDR3 loop: CAIREDAYEQYF. As DNA, the CDR3 is TGTGCCATACGGGAAGATGCCTACGAGCAGTACTTC.

The sample holds one count of this clone. The chain has TRBV7-8 and TRBJ2-1; 13 nucleotides agree with TRBD2. This CDR3 is 16 amino acids long. The germline V gene has CDR1 SGHVS and CDR2 FQNEAQ. J lost 7 bases, V lost 5 bases, and 8 bases had no gene match. CDR3 residues: CASSPRLAGGFNEQFF. The CDR3 bases are TGTGCCAGCAGCCCCCGACTAGCGGGGGGTTTTAATGAGCAGTTCTTC.

This sequence joins TRBV5-1 and TRBJ2-2; a possible D gene is TRBD1 (5 bases). The CDR3 covers 16 residues. CDR1 SGHRS and CDR2 YFSETQ come from the germline V gene. V was pared by 0 bases and J by 6 bases, with 15 bases between. This chain's CDR3 is CASSLGSVWGAGELFF. Here the CDR3 DNA reads TGCGCCAGCAGCTTGGGCTCGGTCTGGGGCGCCGGGGAGCTGTTTTTT.